Presented here are 7 T cell receptor beta chains from one specimen sequenced in a study of CD8 T cells in Susac syndrome. The RNA, about 0.45 to 1 ug, was put through reverse transcription using random hexamers. Each CDR3 protein gets one entry after TCRdb re-called the immunoSEQ multiplex PCR reads with MiXCR. Of under 250,000 distinct CDR3 sequences listed, 90% to 95% were seen once; the top ten hold around 0.07%. Sequencing was done on a sample of CD4+ T cells from PBMCs. The receptor source for this set is a human donor with multiple sclerosis.

This clonotype was observed a few times. An end of the junction differs from the germline gene, which may be a read error. This sequence joins TRBV12-3 or TRBV12-4 and TRBJ2-2, with a possible D match to TRBD2 (5 bases). The CDR3 is made up of 16 amino acids. The CDR3 protein is CASSRRRPLNTGELFF. In DNA, the CDR3 is TGTGCCAGCAGTAGGCGCAGGCCTCTTAACACCGGGGAGCTTTTTTTT.

CDR3 DNA sequence: TGTGCCACCAGTGACCGACTAGCGGGAGGCGGGGCCAAAGCAGATACGCAGTATTTT. Translating it yields CATSDRLAGGGAKADTQYF. The chain combines TRBV24-1 with TRBJ2-3; 13 bases match TRBD2. The CDR3 extends over 19 amino acids. Germline lookup yields CDR1 KGHDR and CDR2 SFDVKD. The trim removed 4 bases at V and 4 bases at J, leaving 13 bases unmatched.

The V and J genes are TRBV7-8 and TRBJ2-5, with TRBD2 identical over 9 bases. The CDR3 runs to 17 residues. J was trimmed by 2 bases and V by 2 bases; bases with no gene match: 9. Germline values: CDR1 SGHVS, CDR2 FQNEAQ. CDR3 protein: CASSLTRVAGVQETQYF. In DNA form, the CDR3 reads TGTGCCAGCAGCTTAACCCGGGTAGCGGGAGTGCAAGAGACCCAGTACTTC.

The chain links TRBV15 to TRBJ1-1, with D possibly matching TRBD1 (6 bases). Trimming shortened V by 5 bases and J by 0 bases, and 16 bases separated the two germline ends. CDR3 size: 16 residues. Looked up from germline, CDR1 is LNHNV and CDR2 is YYDKDF (reference sequence). CDR3 sequence reads: CATSPRAGALNTEAFF. CDR3 DNA sequence: TGTGCCACCAGCCCCCGAGCAGGGGCCCTGAACACTGAAGCTTTCTTT.

V usage is TRBV6-1 and J usage is TRBJ2-7; D is unresolved. V gave up 8 bases and J gave up 2 bases, with 10 bases separating them. The germline gives CDR1 MNHNS, CDR2 SASEGT. This CDR3 is built from 12 residues. The CDR3 DNA sequence: TGTGCCAGCCGTGGAGCCGCCTACGAGCAGTACGTC. Translating it yields CASRGAAYEQYV.

The chain couples TRBV29-1 to TRBJ2-2, with D perhaps matching TRBD1 (6 bases). V gave up 4 bases and J gave up 1 base, with 10 bases separating them. This CDR3 is 14 amino acids long. The germline gives CDR1 SQVTM, CDR2 ANQGSEA. DNA for the CDR3: TGCAGCGTTGCCCTAGGGGGGAACACCGGGGAGCTGTTTTTT. This encodes CSVALGGNTGELFF.

The table lists this clonotype with a few counts. This chain links TRBV28 with TRBJ1-4; no reliable D call. The CDR3 has 11 residues. CDR1 MDHEN and CDR2 SYDVKM come from the germline V gene. V lost 5 bases and J 4 bases, leaving 2 bases between the germline ends. CDR3 sequence: CASSLNEKLFF. CDR3 nucleotides: TGTGCCAGCAGTCTTAATGAAAAACTGTTTTTT. Supplemented by reference TRBV28 and TRBJ1-4, the full variable domain reads DVKVTQSSRYLVKRTGEKVFLECVQDMDHENMFWYRQDPGLGLRLIYFSYDVKMKEKGDIPEGYSVSREKKERFSLILESASTNQTSMYLCASSLNEKLFFGSGTQLSVL.